The present T cell receptor (beta chain) was sequenced within a study of blood T cells in healthy people across ages. The study's findings and limits: When one million T cells were used, diversity estimates were thought to be underestimates. Across samples, TCR beta diversity tracked strongly with naive T cell percentage. With age, beta diversity per million T cells declined roughly linearly, significantly by roughly 40.

This clonotype turned up a few times. Its antigen is still unknown. The CDR3 totals 14 residues. The V and J ends lost 7 bases and 1 base respectively, with 14 bases between them. CDR1 is SGHRS and CDR2 is YFSETQ in the germline V gene. Together with a sample-barcoded 5' primer, a J-beta primer mix was included in a second PCR lasting roughly 6 to 12 cycles. TCRdb re-derived calls from the 5' RACE reads in MiXCR, one entry per CDR3 protein. Here the sample spans more than 500,000 distinct CDR3 sequences, roughly 29% being singletons. Drawing of peripheral blood yielded about 9.8 milliliters from each donor.

This clonotype originated in a woman between 65 and 79 years old in good health. The sequenced sample consisted of blood. The J gene is TRBJ1-1, the V gene TRBV5-1; D may be TRBD1 (5 bases). Here the CDR3 reads CASGPGPSNTEAFF. The CDR3 region has the DNA TGCGCCAGCGGCCCGGGGCCGTCGAACACTGAAGCTTTCTTT.